This T cell receptor beta chain is drawn from a study of shared clonotypes between healthy human individuals. Profiled with immunoSEQ multiplex PCR; TCRdb holds only in-frame clones, not every one. The profile shows roughly 2,500,000 clones, 93% of them singletons. The specimen was naive CD4+ T cells from PBMCs. Stated subset: CD45RA+ positively selected. This receptor was identified in a man aged 18 to 29 in good health. Some clones in this sample may be carry-over from other donors' samples.

The CDR3 region is CASSTGGTSGMWSQYF. The CDR3, as DNA: TGTGCCAGCAGCACGGGGGGGACTAGCGGGATGTGGTCCCAGTACTTC. The chain couples TRBV5-4 to TRBJ2-5; TRBD2 matches 13 bases. The CDR3 is 16 amino acids. CDR1 and CDR2 (germline): SGHNT, YYREEE (reference sequence). J lost 9 bases, V lost 4 bases, and 12 bases had no gene match.